A selection of T cell receptor beta chains follows, all from one sample in a study of T cell responses to AZD1222 COVID-19 vaccine. TCRdb's table, derived via immunoSEQ multiplex PCR, lists solely in-frame clones and lacks some. The sample has over 100,000 clones, roughly nine tenths seen once. The material sequenced was peripheral blood, taken on day 0 of AZD1222 vaccination. The origin of the receptors is an adult in good health. CDR3s include the opening cysteine and the closing phenylalanine or tryptophan. Fields, in order: V gene, clone size, J gene, D gene, CDR3 DNA, CDR3 protein. A D gene is named only where the DNA matches it firmly. Clone size appears in some rows only: once, few, many, or a class for an expanded clone.

TRBV19	-	TRBJ1-2	-	TGTGCCAGTAGTGTATCAGGGATCGGGGGCTACACCTTC	CASSVSGIGGYTF
TRBV30	-	TRBJ2-3	-	TGTGCCTGGGGGGTAGGGGCAGATACGCAGTATTTT	CAWGVGADTQYF
TRBV30	-	TRBJ1-3	-	TGTGCCTGGAGTGACAGGGACTCTGGAAACACCATATATTTT	CAWSDRDSGNTIYF
TRBV25-1	-	TRBJ1-1	-	TGTGCCAGCAGTGAAAACGGCGAGAACACTGAAGCTTTCTTT	CASSENGENTEAFF
TRBV29-1	-	TRBJ2-1	-	TGCAGCGTTGATTCGGCATTCGGCGAGCAGTTCTTC	CSVDSAFGEQFF
TRBV19	-	TRBJ1-2	TRBD1	TGTGCCAGTAGTCCGACAGGGGTGGGCTATGGCTACACCTTC	CASSPTGVGYGYTF
TRBV4-2	-	TRBJ1-5	-	TGTGCCAGCAGCCAAGATCGGCTTAGCAATCAGCCCCAGCATTTT	CASSQDRLSNQPQHF
TRBV3-1/TRBV3-2	-	TRBJ2-7	TRBD2	TGTGCCAGCAGCCAAGGGGGGGGTTTATCCTACGAGCAGTACTTC	CASSQGGGLSYEQYF
TRBV14	once	TRBJ1-4	-	TGTGCCAGCAGCCAGGGGGTTGGAGGACATTGGGAAAAACTGTTTTTT	CASSQGVGGHWEKLFF
TRBV4-1	-	TRBJ1-1	-	TGCGCCAGCAGCCAAGATATTTGGGGGACTGAAGCTTTCTTT	CASSQDIWGTEAFF
TRBV6-2/TRBV6-3	-	TRBJ1-1	-	TGTGCCAGCAGTTACAGGTCCAACACTGAAGCTTTCTTT	CASSYRSNTEAFF
TRBV19	-	TRBJ1-1	-	TGTGCCAGTAGTGGGGGTAAGGATAGGGATGACACTGAAGCTTTCTTT	CASSGGKDRDDTEAFF
TRBV18	-	TRBJ1-1	-	TGTGCCAGCTCACCAGGGGGGGAGGGGACTGAAGCTTTCTTT	CASSPGGEGTEAFF
TRBV7-9	-	TRBJ2-1	-	TGTGCCAGCAGCTTATCAGGGCTCAATGAGCAGTTCTTC	CASSLSGLNEQFF
TRBV3-1/TRBV3-2	-	TRBJ2-7	TRBD1	TGTGCCAGCAGCCAAACAGGGGTCGACGAGCAGTACTTC	CASSQTGVDEQYF
TRBV15	-	TRBJ1-2	-	TGTGCCACCAGCAGAGGTCGATCGGGGGGCTATGGCTACACCTTC	CATSRGRSGGYGYTF
TRBV10-3	-	TRBJ2-1	TRBD1	TGTGCCATCAGTGAGCCGGGACAGGGGGCGAGTGAGCAGTTCTTC	CAISEPGQGASEQFF
TRBV13	-	TRBJ2-1	-	TGTGCCAGCAGCTTACGAGGGCAGAAGTACAATGAGCAGTTCTTC	CASSLRGQKYNEQFF
TRBV20-1	-	TRBJ2-7	-	TGCAGTGCTAGTCCCGACGGCTACGAGCAGTACTTC	CSASPDGYEQYF
TRBV7-9	-	TRBJ1-3	-	TGTGCCAGCAGCTTAACCCAAGGCTCTGGAAACACCATATATTTT	CASSLTQGSGNTIYF
TRBV7-3	once	TRBJ2-5	-	TGTGCCAGCAGCGAAAGGGCGCAGGGACCGCGTCAAGAGACCCAGTACTTC	CASSERAQGPRQETQYF
TRBV11-3	-	TRBJ2-3	-	TGTGCCAGCAGCTTAGGGGGTCCAGATACGCAGTATTTT	CASSLGGPDTQYF
TRBV4-3	-	TRBJ1-3	-	TGCGCCAGCAGCCAAGGGCGAGTTTACTCTGGAAACACCATATATTTT	CASSQGRVYSGNTIYF
TRBV7-8	-	TRBJ1-2	TRBD1	TGTGCCAGCAGCTTCCCAGGGGGAGCAGCCTTCTATGGCTACACCTTC	CASSFPGGAAFYGYTF
TRBV11-3	once	TRBJ1-2	-	TGTGCCAGCAGCTTAGGACGGGTTCGGCGGTGCTACACCTTC	CASSLGRVRRCYTF
TRBV9	once	TRBJ1-2	-	TGTGCCAGCAGCGTAGAAACACCTTCGAGGGGCTACACCTTC	CASSVETPSRGYTF
TRBV3-1/TRBV3-2	-	TRBJ2-1	-	TGTGCCAGCAGCCAAGTGGGCGGGGCAAATGAGCAGTTCTTC	CASSQVGGANEQFF
TRBV5-4	-	TRBJ1-2	TRBD1	TGTGCCAGCAGCACCGCAGGGGGCGACGGCTACACCTTC	CASSTAGGDGYTF
TRBV5-1	-	TRBJ2-7	-	TGCGCCAGCAGCTTAAGCGGTAGCTCCTACGAGCAGTACTTC	CASSLSGSSYEQYF
TRBV19	-	TRBJ2-1	-	TGTGCCAGTAGTATACGGGACGGTTACAATGAGCAGTTCTTC	CASSIRDGYNEQFF
TRBV18	-	TRBJ1-2	TRBD1	TGTGCCAGCTCGATCGTTGGGGACAGCCCCTTTGGGTATGGCTACACCTTC	CASSIVGDSPFGYGYTF
TRBV5-4	-	TRBJ1-1	TRBD1	TGTGCCAGCAGCCTGGGACAGCAGAACACTGAAGCTTTCTTT	CASSLGQQNTEAFF
TRBV4-2	-	TRBJ1-1	-	TGTGCCAGCAGCCAAGTAAGAGGGCTAGCTTTCTTT	CASSQVRGLAFF
TRBV27	-	TRBJ1-5	-	TGTGCCAGCAGTTTTCGGCGCTCCAATCAGCCCCAGCATTTT	CASSFRRSNQPQHF
TRBV29-1	once	TRBJ2-1	-	TGCAGCGTTCCGGGACCCGGGGGTCTAGGTCAGTTCTTC	CSVPGPGGLGQFF
TRBV25-1	-	TRBJ1-2	-	TGTGCCAGTGGGGGGGGCCACTATGGCTACACCTTC	CASGGGHYGYTF
TRBV29-1	-	TRBJ1-4	-	TGCAGCGCTGAGGGGCTGGGATATAATGAAAAACTGTTTTTT	CSAEGLGYNEKLFF
TRBV10-2	-	TRBJ2-2	-	TGCGCCAGCAGTCCGCGAGGCACCGGGGAGCTGTTTTTT	CASSPRGTGELFF
TRBV2	-	TRBJ2-5	TRBD2	TGTGCCAGCAATGGACTAGCGGGCCAAGGGGCGACCCAGTACTTC	CASNGLAGQGATQYF
TRBV5-4	-	TRBJ1-3	-	TGTGCCAGCAGCGGGAGGGGGGACCCCTCTGGAAACACCATATATTTT	CASSGRGDPSGNTIYF
TRBV19	-	TRBJ2-1	-	TGTGCCAGTAGTAGTGTACAGGTCGTAAATGAGCAGTTCTTC	CASSSVQVVNEQFF
TRBV30	-	TRBJ1-6	TRBD1	TGTGCCTGGAGGCTTCAGGGGGACTCACCCCTCCACTTT	CAWRLQGDSPLHF
TRBV27	-	TRBJ1-2	TRBD1	TGTGCCAGCAGTTCGGACAGGGCTAACTATGGCTACACCTTC	CASSSDRANYGYTF
TRBV30	once	TRBJ2-3	TRBD2	TGTGCCTGGAGTCGGCTAGCGGGAGGGCCGGGAGTGAATACGCAGTATTTT	CAWSRLAGGPGVNTQYF
TRBV7-3	-	TRBJ2-5	TRBD2	TGTGCCAGCAGCTTAGAGAGCGGGGGTCCTTTTAGGGAGACCCAGTACTTC	CASSLESGGPFRETQYF
TRBV12-3/TRBV12-4	-	TRBJ2-7	-	TGTGCCAGCACCAAAATACCGACTTACGAGCAGTACTTC	CASTKIPTYEQYF
TRBV18	-	TRBJ2-5	-	TGTGCCAGCTCACCAGAGGCAGGGAGAGAGACCCAGTACTTC	CASSPEAGRETQYF